This TCR beta chain was obtained from a study of post-analysis software for immune sequencing data. This clonotype occurred a few times. Its antigen remains unknown. Built from TCR beta cDNA, the libraries had unique molecular identifiers in them. Each CDR3 protein is one row after TCRdb ran MiXCR on the PCR reads. The sample holds fewer than 850,000 distinct CDR3 sequences; 40% to 55% are singletons and the top ten take roughly 4.9%. Germline CDR1 and CDR2: WSHSY and SAAADI. CDR3 length equals 12 residues. The V end was cut by 3 bases, the J end by 8 bases, with 8 bases between. Overall study findings and caveats: Batch-mates among the samples co-clustered strongly by F measure. The study found TRBV5-6, TRBV5-1 and TRBV20-1 among about 5 TRBV segments more frequent in patients than controls.

The receptor comes from a girl aged 10 to 17 with multiple sclerosis. J is TRBJ2-1 and V is TRBV10-2; maybe TRBD1 (6 bases). Sequences were obtained from blood. The CDR3 nucleotides read TGCGCCAGCAGTGATGGGGGCTATGAGCAGTTCTTC. Encoded protein: CASSDGGYEQFF.